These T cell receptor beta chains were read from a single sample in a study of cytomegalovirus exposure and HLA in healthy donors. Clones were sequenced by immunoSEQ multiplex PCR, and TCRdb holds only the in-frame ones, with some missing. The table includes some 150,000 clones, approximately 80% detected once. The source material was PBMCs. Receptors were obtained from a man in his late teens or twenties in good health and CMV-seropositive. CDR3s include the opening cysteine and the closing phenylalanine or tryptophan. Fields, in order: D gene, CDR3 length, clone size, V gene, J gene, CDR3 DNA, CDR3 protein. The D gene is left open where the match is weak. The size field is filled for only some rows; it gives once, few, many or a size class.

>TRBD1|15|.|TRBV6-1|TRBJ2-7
TGTGCCAGCAGTGATTGGGGACAGGGGATCTACGAGCAGTACTTC
CASSDWGQGIYEQYF
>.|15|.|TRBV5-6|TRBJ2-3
TGTGCCAGCAGCTTGGGGACAACCTTCACAGATACGCAGTATTTT
CASSLGTTFTDTQYF
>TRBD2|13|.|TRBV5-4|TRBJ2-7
TGTGCCAGCAGCCTCGGACTAGCGAGAGAGCAGTACTTC
CASSLGLAREQYF
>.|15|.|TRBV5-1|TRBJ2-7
TGCGCCAGCAGCTTGGGTGGGGGGACTGGCTACGAGCAGTACTTC
CASSLGGGTGYEQYF
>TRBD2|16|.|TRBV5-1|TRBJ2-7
TGCGCCAGCAGGATTGGGACTAGCGGGGGGGGCGGCGAGCAGTACTTC
CASRIGTSGGGGEQYF
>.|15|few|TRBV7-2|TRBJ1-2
TGTGCCAGCAGCACCGAAGGGGGGGCTAACTATGGCTACACCTTC
CASSTEGGANYGYTF
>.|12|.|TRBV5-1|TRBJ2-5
TGCGCCAGCAGCTGGCAGGCGGAGACCCAGTACTTC
CASSWQAETQYF
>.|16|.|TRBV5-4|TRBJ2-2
TGTGCCAGCAGCTTCCCGGGACAAAGGTTCTCCGGGGAGCTGTTTTTT
CASSFPGQRFSGELFF
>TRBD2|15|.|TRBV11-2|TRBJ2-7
TGTGCCAGCAGCTTAGTCCCGGGAGGGCTCTACGAGCAGTACTTC
CASSLVPGGLYEQYF
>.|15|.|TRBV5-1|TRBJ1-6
TGCGCCAGCAGCTTGGACACGGGGGTTAATTCACCCCTCCACTTT
CASSLDTGVNSPLHF
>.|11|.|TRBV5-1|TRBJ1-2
TGCGCCAGCAGGGCAGATTCTGGCTACACCTTC
CASRADSGYTF
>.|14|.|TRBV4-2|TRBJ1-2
TGTGCCAGCAGCCAAGGTAACTCTTTCTCTGGCTACACCTTC
CASSQGNSFSGYTF
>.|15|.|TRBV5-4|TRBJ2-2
TGTGCCAGCAGGCTAGGCACACCGAACACCGGGGAGCTGTTTTTT
CASRLGTPNTGELFF
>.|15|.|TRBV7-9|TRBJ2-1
TGTGCCAGCAGCTCTGATAGAGCTACCTACAATGAGCAGTTCTTC
CASSSDRATYNEQFF
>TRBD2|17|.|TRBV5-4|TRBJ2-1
TGTGCCAGCAGCACCCGGACTAGCGGGAACTCCTACAATGAGCAGTTCTTC
CASSTRTSGNSYNEQFF
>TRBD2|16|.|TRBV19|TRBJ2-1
TGTGCCAGTAGCACTAGCGGGGGGCCGTTTTACAATGAGCAGTTCTTC
CASSTSGGPFYNEQFF
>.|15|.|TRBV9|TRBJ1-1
TGTGCCAGCAGCGTAGCGACAGTTTTGAACACTGAAGCTTTCTTT
CASSVATVLNTEAFF
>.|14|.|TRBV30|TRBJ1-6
TGTGCCTGGAGGGGACACGGTCTTGGATCACCCCTCCACTTT
CAWRGHGLGSPLHF
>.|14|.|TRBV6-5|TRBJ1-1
TGTGCCAGCAGCAAGGTGGGGAGGGGGACTGAAGCTTTCTTT
CASSKVGRGTEAFF
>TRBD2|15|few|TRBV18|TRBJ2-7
TGTGCCAGCTCACGGGCTAGCGGAACCTCCTACGAGCAGTACTTC
CASSRASGTSYEQYF
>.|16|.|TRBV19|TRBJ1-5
TGTGCCAGTAGTCCCCGGAAGGGGCAGAGCAATCAGCCCCAGCATTTT
CASSPRKGQSNQPQHF
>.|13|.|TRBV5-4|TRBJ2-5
TGTGCCAGCAGCTTGGATTCAGCGGAGACCCAGTACTTC
CASSLDSAETQYF
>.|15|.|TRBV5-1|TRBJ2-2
TGCGCCAGCAGCCTAGGACTACCCGGGACCGGGGAGCTGTTTTTT
CASSLGLPGTGELFF
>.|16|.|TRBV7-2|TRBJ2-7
TGTGCCAGCAGCTTAGATACCGGTAGCAGGGCCTACGAGCAGTACTTC
CASSLDTGSRAYEQYF
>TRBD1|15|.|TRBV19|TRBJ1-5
TGTGCCAGTAGTCTGACAGGGATAGGCAATCAGCCCCAGCATTTT
CASSLTGIGNQPQHF
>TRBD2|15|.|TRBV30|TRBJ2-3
TGTGCCTGGAACCCTTTGCGGGGGGGCACAGATACGCAGTATTTT
CAWNPLRGGTDTQYF
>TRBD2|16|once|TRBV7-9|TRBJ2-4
TGTGCCAGCAGCCCCGGGGGGTCAGGGCCCAAAAACATTCAGTACTTC
CASSPGGSGPKNIQYF